This passage covers 10 T cell receptor beta chains from one sample sequenced in a study of T cell responses to AZD1222 COVID-19 vaccine. TCRdb's table, derived via immunoSEQ multiplex PCR, lists solely in-frame clones and lacks some. This sample has some 170,000 clones, with over 85% found just once. The source material was peripheral blood, sampled 28 days after the second dose of the MenACWY control vaccine. Every receptor here comes from an adult who received the MenACWY meningococcal vaccine as a control.

The chain employs TRBV2 and TRBJ2-1, with 9 bases lining up with TRBD2. The V segment lost 1 base and the J segment 2 bases; nucleotides outside the gene matches: 0. The V gene's germline CDR1 is SNHLY and CDR2 FYNNEI. The CDR3 consists of 15 residues. The CDR3, as DNA: TGTGCCAGCAGTGAAGGCGGGGGGGCCTACAATGAGCAGTTCTTC. Translating it yields CASSEGGGAYNEQFF. Full variable domain (remainder filled in from reference TRBV2 and TRBJ2-1): EPEVTQTPSHQVTQMGQEVILRCVPISNHLYFYWYRQILGQKVEFLVSFYNNEISEKSEIFDDQFSVERPDGSNFTLKIRSTKLEDSAMYFCASSEGGGAYNEQFFGPGTRLTVL.

V is TRBV2 and J is TRBJ1-1; tentatively, D is TRBD1 (6 bases). Germline V lookup: CDR1 SNHLY, CDR2 FYNNEI. This CDR3 has 13 amino acids. Trimming stripped 8 bases from V and 6 bases from J, with 16 bases between. CDR3 protein: CASVPDSSAEAFF. CDR3 sequence (DNA): TGTGCCAGCGTACCGGACAGTTCCGCTGAAGCTTTCTTT.

The V gene is TRBV19, the J gene TRBJ1-3; D perhaps matches TRBD1 (5 bases). Trimming shortened V by 6 bases and J by 0 bases, and 12 bases separated the two germline ends. The germline gives CDR1 LNHDA, CDR2 SQIVND (reference sequence). There are 15 residues in the CDR3. CDR3 protein: CASRVPGHSGNTIYF. The CDR3 DNA is TGTGCCAGTAGAGTGCCAGGGCACTCTGGAAACACCATATATTTT.

CDR3 amino acids: CASSHLATGVGFGLFF. The CDR3 coding sequence is TGCGCCAGCAGCCACCTCGCGACGGGGGTCGGTTTCGGACTGTTTTTT. V is TRBV4-1 and J is TRBJ1-4; D is perhaps TRBD1 (5 bases). Germline V CDR1 and CDR2: MGHRA, YSYEKL. The germline V and J ends were trimmed by 3 bases and 13 bases, with 24 bases remaining between them. The CDR3 runs to 16 residues.

The CDR3, as DNA: TGTGCCAGCAGTGAACAGCCGAACACTGAAGCTTTCTTT. Amino acids: CASSEQPNTEAFF. This chain links TRBV2 with TRBJ1-1; D remains ambiguous. The CDR3 consists of 13 residues. V was trimmed by 2 bases and J by 1 base, leaving 5 bases between them. Germline loops: CDR1 SNHLY, CDR2 FYNNEI.

This chain connects TRBV30 to TRBJ1-1; D remains unclear. V lost 1 base to trimming and J lost 2 bases, with 11 bases between them. The CDR3 runs to 14 residues. Germline lookup yields CDR1 GTSNPN and CDR2 SVGIG (reference sequence). The CDR3 is CAWSASAYNTEAFF. CDR3 bases: TGTGCCTGGAGTGCGTCAGCTTATAACACTGAAGCTTTCTTT.

The V and J genes are TRBV11-2 and TRBJ1-3; D ambiguous. Germline values: CDR1 SGHAT, CDR2 FQNNGV. The CDR3 consists of 15 residues. V lost 6 bases and J lost 0, with 12 bases in between. The CDR3 DNA follows: TGTGCCAGCAGGTCACTCCGGTACTCTGGAAACACCATATATTTT. Translating it yields CASRSLRYSGNTIYF.

This chain joins TRBV10-1 and TRBJ2-1; either TRBD1 or TRBD2 may supply D (5 bases each). Germline V CDR1 and CDR2: WNHNN, SYGVQD (reference sequence). The CDR3 has 14 amino acids. With 3 bases removed from V and 4 bases from J, the gap between germline ends came to 10 bases. CDR3 nucleotide sequence: TGCGCCAGCAGTGACCAGGGACGGTACAATGAGCAGTTCTTC. Translated: CASSDQGRYNEQFF.

V gene TRBV6-5 combines with J gene TRBJ2-2; perhaps TRBD1 as D (6 bases). The CDR3 is 15 residues long. Looked up from germline, CDR1 is MNHEY and CDR2 is SVGAGI. Between the trimmed V and J ends, which lost 6 bases and 2 bases, there was a span of 13 bases. The CDR3 loop reads CASRIDRSNTGELFF. The CDR3 DNA sequence: TGTGCCAGCAGGATTGACAGGTCTAACACCGGGGAGCTGTTTTTT.

J is TRBJ1-5 and V is TRBV6-5; D not certain. The CDR3 runs to 14 residues. Germline V gene data show CDR1 as MNHEY and CDR2 as SVGAGI. V lost 6 bases, J lost 2 bases, and 11 bases lay in between. The CDR3 here is CASSTTGGNQPQHF. The CDR3 region has the DNA TGTGCCAGCAGCACTACGGGAGGCAATCAGCCCCAGCATTTT.